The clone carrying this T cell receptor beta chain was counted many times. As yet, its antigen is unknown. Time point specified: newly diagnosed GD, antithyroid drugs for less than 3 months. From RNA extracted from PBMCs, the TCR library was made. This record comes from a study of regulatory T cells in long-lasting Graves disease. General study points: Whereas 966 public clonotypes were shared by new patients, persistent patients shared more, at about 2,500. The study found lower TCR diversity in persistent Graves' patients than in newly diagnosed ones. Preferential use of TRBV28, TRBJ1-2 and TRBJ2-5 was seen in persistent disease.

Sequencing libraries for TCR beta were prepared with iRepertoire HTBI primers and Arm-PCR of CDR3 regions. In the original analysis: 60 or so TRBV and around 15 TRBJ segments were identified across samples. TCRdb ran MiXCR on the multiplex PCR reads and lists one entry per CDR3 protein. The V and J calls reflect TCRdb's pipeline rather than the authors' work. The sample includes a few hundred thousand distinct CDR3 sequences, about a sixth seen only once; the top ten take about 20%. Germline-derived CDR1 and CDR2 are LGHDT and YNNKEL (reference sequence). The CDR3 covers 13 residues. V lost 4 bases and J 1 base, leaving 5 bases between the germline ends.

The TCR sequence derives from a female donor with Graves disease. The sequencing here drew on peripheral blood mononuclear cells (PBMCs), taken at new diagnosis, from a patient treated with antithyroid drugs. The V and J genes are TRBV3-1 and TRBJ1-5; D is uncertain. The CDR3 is CASSRQSNQPQHF. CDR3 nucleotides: TGTGCCAGCAGCCGGCAGAGCAATCAGCCCCAGCATTTT.